The 21 T cell receptor beta chains below all came from one sample that was sequenced in a study of T cells in Graves' hyperthyroidism and ophthalmopathy. Amplification of TCR beta CDR3 regions used RNA as the template. First-round RT-PCR targeting the TCR CDR3 was performed with the HTBI primer set. Using its own MiXCR run on the multiplex PCR reads, TCRdb lists one record per CDR3 protein. The sample lists 450,000 to 500,000 distinct CDR3 sequences; 22% were seen once. What was sequenced was blood. All receptors derive from a woman in her 70s with Graves' ophthalmopathy.

This clonotype showed up just a few times. The chain couples TRBV7-2 to TRBJ2-1; D perhaps matches TRBD1 (7 bases). The CDR3 contains 18 residues. V lost 0 bases to trimming and J lost 4 bases, with 19 bases between them. The germline CDR1 and CDR2 sequences are SGHTA and FQGNSA. CDR3 nucleotides: TGTGCCAGCAGCTTAGCGCTCCGAGGACAGGCGGGGTACAATGAGCAGTTCTTC. Protein: CASSLALRGQAGYNEQFF.

The chain employs TRBV20-1 and TRBJ2-5, with a weak D call TRBD1 (5 bases). Trimming took off 1 base at V and 5 bases at J, with 14 bases between the two ends. CDR1 is DFQATT and CDR2 is SNEGSKA in the germline V gene (reference sequence). The CDR3 spans 14 residues. The CDR3 region has the DNA TGCAGTGCTAGAGCCGGACAAGGGCTGGAGACCCAGTACTTC. Translating gives CSARAGQGLETQYF.

This clonotype was recorded a few times. The chain links TRBV12-3 or TRBV12-4 to TRBJ2-1; 7 bases agree with TRBD2. The CDR3 totals 14 residues. V was pared by 5 bases and J by 8 bases, with 9 bases of the junction left unmatched. CDR3 coding DNA: TGTGCCAGCAGTCGATCGACTAGCTCGCATGAGCAGTTCTTC. Its protein product is CASSRSTSSHEQFF.

The V gene is TRBV7-2, the J gene TRBJ1-6; D is unclear. The CDR3 consists of 16 residues. V lost 1 base, J lost 9 bases, and 16 bases lay in between. The germline V gene encodes CDR1 SGHTA and CDR2 FQGNSA. CDR3 nucleotides: TGTGCCAGCAGCTTAGGAAATAGGGCCCTCGGTTCACCCCTCCACTTT. Translated, it gives CASSLGNRALGSPLHF.

V usage is TRBV6-1 and J usage is TRBJ1-4; 7 bases fit TRBD1. The CDR3 consists of 14 residues. The trim removed 6 bases at V and 7 bases at J, leaving 8 bases unmatched. In germline, CDR1 is MNHNS, CDR2 SASEGT. The DNA for the CDR3 is TGTGCCAGCAGCGAGACAGGGAAGGGTGAAAAACTGTTTTTT. Its translation is CASSETGKGEKLFF.

This clonotype was counted ten times or more. This rearrangement joins TRBV20-1 to TRBJ2-7, with D perhaps matching TRBD2 (5 bases). CDR3 length equals 16 residues. Germline values: CDR1 DFQATT, CDR2 SNEGSKA (reference sequence). V lost 0 bases and J 2 bases, leaving 17 bases between the germline ends. This CDR3 is CSARDLASGMTYEQYF. The DNA of the CDR3 is TGCAGTGCTAGAGATCTGGCCAGCGGTATGACCTACGAGCAGTACTTC.

The chain employs TRBV11-3 and TRBJ1-5; no firm D call. The CDR3 extends over 13 amino acids. Germline V gene data show CDR1 as SGHNT and CDR2 as YENEEA. Trimming cost V 2 bases and J 4 bases, with 6 bases left between them. CDR3 residues: CASSLLTNQPQHF. The CDR3 DNA follows: TGTGCCAGCAGCTTACTAACGAATCAGCCCCAGCATTTT.

This chain links TRBV7-9 with TRBJ2-1; no clear D. CDR3 length equals 12 residues. V was clipped by 1 base and J by 8 bases, with 6 bases between them. Germline loops: CDR1 SEHNR, CDR2 FQNEAQ (reference sequence). CDR3 bases: TGTGCCAGCAGCTTAGGAGTTTATGAGCAGTTCTTC. Residues: CASSLGVYEQFF.

The rearrangement uses TRBV27 and TRBJ1-2; 8 positions agree with TRBD1. The germline V gene has CDR1 MNHEY and CDR2 SMNVEV (reference sequence). V lost 7 bases to trimming and J lost 4 bases; unmatched junction nucleotides: 8. The CDR3 runs to 14 residues. The CDR3: CASKGQGSAYGYTF. CDR3 DNA: TGTGCCAGCAAAGGACAGGGCTCGGCCTATGGCTACACCTTC.

This clonotype was observed many times. The chain has TRBV7-8 and TRBJ1-2; D is ambiguous. V lost 1 base and J 8 bases, leaving 14 bases between the germline ends. The V gene's germline CDR1 is SGHVS and CDR2 FQNEAQ. The CDR3 contains 14 residues. The CDR3 DNA follows: TGTGCCAGCAGCTTAGGGTTTTCAGCGCAAGGCTACACCTTC. Encoded protein: CASSLGFSAQGYTF.

This clonotype was seen ten or more times. This rearrangement joins TRBV7-6 to TRBJ2-3, with D possibly called TRBD1 or TRBD2 (5 bases each). Germline V gene lookup returns CDR1 SGHVS and CDR2 FNYEAQ. Trimming took 3 bases from V and 4 from J, leaving 8 bases between them. CDR3 length equals 13 residues. CDR3: CASSFQGADTQYF. The CDR3 bases are TGTGCCAGCAGCTTCCAGGGAGCAGATACGCAGTATTTT.

This clonotype was detected a few times. V gene TRBV12-3 or TRBV12-4 combines with J gene TRBJ2-6; tentatively, D is TRBD1 (6 bases). The CDR3 has 16 residues. Trimming removed 3 bases from V and 2 bases from J, with 11 bases in between. CDR3 sequence (DNA): TGTGCCAGCAGTTTTGTCAGGGGTGCTGGGGCCAACGTCCTGACTTTC. Translation: CASSFVRGAGANVLTF.

This clonotype has more than one count but fewer than ten. The rearrangement uses TRBV7-9 and TRBJ2-2, with 8 bases fitting TRBD2. The V segment lost 10 bases and the J segment 0 bases; nucleotides outside the gene matches: 1. This CDR3 has 13 residues. Per germline, CDR1 SEHNR and CDR2 FQNEAQ (reference sequence). The CDR3 nucleotides are TGTGCCATTAGCGGGGCGAACACCGGGGAGCTGTTTTTT. The encoded protein is CAISGANTGELFF.

This clonotype was recorded many times. The chain recombines TRBV7-8 with TRBJ1-1, with D unresolved. Germline assignment: CDR1 SGHVS and CDR2 FQNEAQ. The V gene lost 1 base and the J gene lost 1 base, with 7 bases spanning the gap. The CDR3 runs to 14 residues. This CDR3 reads CASSLELGNTEAFF. CDR3 bases: TGTGCCAGCAGCTTAGAGCTGGGGAACACTGAAGCTTTCTTT.

The V call is TRBV6-1, the J call TRBJ2-2, with 8 bases identical to TRBD1. CDR3 length: 16 residues. The germline V gene encodes CDR1 MNHNS and CDR2 SASEGT. After removal of 8 bases from V and 3 bases from J, the junction contained 11 bases not matched to a gene. DNA for the CDR3: TGTGCCAGCCGCGATGTGACAGGGGATTACACCGGGGAGCTGTTTTTT. Its protein product is CASRDVTGDYTGELFF.

The V call is TRBV24-1, the J call TRBJ1-2; 8 bases match TRBD1. The length of the CDR3 is 13 residues. Germline CDR1 and CDR2: KGHDR and SFDVKD. Trimming took 5 bases from V and 8 from J; bases not matched to a gene: 6. CDR3 sequence reads: CATSGGQASGYTF. The DNA of the CDR3 is TGTGCCACCAGTGGGGGACAGGCGAGCGGCTACACCTTC.

This clonotype has ten or more counts. V gene TRBV7-9 combines with J gene TRBJ2-1, with 9 bases lining up with TRBD2. Trimming took 5 bases from V and 4 from J; bases not matched to a gene: 6. This CDR3 is built from 15 residues. From germline, CDR1 is SEHNR and CDR2 FQNEAQ (reference sequence). The CDR3 loop is CASSISGSGYNEQFF. The CDR3 DNA sequence: TGTGCCAGCAGCATTAGCGGGAGTGGTTACAATGAGCAGTTCTTC.

This sequence joins TRBV7-3 and TRBJ1-2; 9 bases are shared with TRBD1. V gave up 6 bases and J gave up 4 bases; unmatched junction bases: 9. The CDR3 totals 15 residues. Germline CDR1 is SGHTA and CDR2 is FQGTGA. The CDR3 sequence: CASSPGQGRPYGYTF. In DNA form, the CDR3 reads TGTGCCAGCAGTCCCGGACAGGGGAGGCCCTATGGCTACACCTTC.

The chain is built from TRBV29-1 and TRBJ2-1, with TRBD1 matching 7 bases. After removal of 7 bases from V and 0 bases from J, the junction contained 3 bases not matched to a gene. Per germline, CDR1 SQVTM and CDR2 ANQGSEA. The CDR3 covers 13 residues. CDR3 in amino acids: CSADRVSYNEQFF. For the CDR3, the DNA is TGCAGCGCTGACAGGGTCTCCTACAATGAGCAGTTCTTC.

As DNA, the CDR3 is TGCAGCGTACAGGCTAGCGGGAGCACCGGGGAGCTGTTTTTT. Its translation: CSVQASGSTGELFF. The V and J genes are TRBV29-1 and TRBJ2-2; 10 nucleotides agree with TRBD2. The CDR3 totals 14 residues. J lost 4 bases, V lost 6 bases, and 5 bases had no gene match. Germline lookup yields CDR1 SQVTM and CDR2 ANQGSEA.

This clonotype was seen at least ten times. The chain combines TRBV7-9 with TRBJ2-7, with 8 bases lining up with TRBD1. CDR1 and CDR2 (germline): SEHNR, FQNEAQ (reference sequence). The CDR3 extends over 12 amino acids. Losses at the gene ends were 5 bases for V and 6 bases for J; bases not matched to a gene: 3. In nucleotides, the CDR3 is TGTGCCAGCAGCGTAGGGACAGGCGAGCAGTACTTC. Its translation: CASSVGTGEQYF.